These 21 T cell receptor beta chains were all obtained from the same sample, sequenced in a study of T cell responses to AZD1222 COVID-19 vaccine (dated by TCRdb to about 2021). The time point label, as the study defines it: baseline before first vaccination. Library construction relied on the immunoSEQ multiplex PCR assay. TCRdb carries this immuneACCESS record with in-frame sequences only. Its versions omit some clonotypes, under half of them owing to an unresolved V gene in the studies checked, with the rest unexplained. This sample holds 100,000 to 150,000 clones; roughly nine tenths were observed only once. Approximately 2.5% of the sample comes from the top ten. Sequences were derived from peripheral blood, sampled on day 0 of AZD1222 vaccination. The receptors were sampled from an adult in good health.

This clone came up a few times. The CDR3 DNA reads TGCGCCAGCAGCTCGGGACAGACGGAGGGAAACACCATATATTTT. This codes for CASSSGQTEGNTIYF. The genes are TRBV5-1 and TRBJ1-3; 7 bases map to TRBD1. The ends lost 3 bases at V and 4 bases at J; junction bases unmatched: 7. Germline V gene data show CDR1 as SGHRS and CDR2 as YFSETQ. The length of the CDR3 is 15 residues.

V is TRBV9 and J is TRBJ1-2; a possible D gene is TRBD1 (5 bases). CDR1 is SGDLS, CDR2 YYNGEE, per germline. Trimming took off 3 bases at V and 6 bases at J, with 18 bases between the two ends. The CDR3 sequence is 15 residues long. CDR3 region: CASSATGVSTDGYTF. The CDR3 coding sequence is TGTGCCAGCAGCGCCACAGGAGTATCAACTGATGGCTACACCTTC.

This clone was detected only a few times. The chain combines TRBV5-1 with TRBJ2-7; D is undetermined. CDR1 and CDR2 from the germline V gene are SGHRS and YFSETQ. The V end was cut by 2 bases, the J end by 0 bases, with 9 bases between. The CDR3 is 14 residues long. In DNA form, the CDR3 reads TGCGCCAGCAGCTTAGACTCCAACTCCTACGAGCAGTACTTC. Protein product: CASSLDSNSYEQYF.

V gene TRBV10-3 combines with J gene TRBJ2-5; 12 bases fit TRBD2. V gave up 2 bases and J gave up 5 bases; unmatched junction bases: 3. Germline V lookup: CDR1 ENHRY, CDR2 SYGVKD. The CDR3 consists of 15 residues. In nucleotides, the CDR3 is TGTGCCATCAGTGAGATCCTAGCGGGAGGGGAGACCCAGTACTTC. This sequence encodes CAISEILAGGETQYF.

This clone appeared once. The chain recombines TRBV4-1 with TRBJ1-2; D possibly corresponds to TRBD1 (6 bases). V was shortened by 0 bases and J by 0 bases, with 14 bases between the two germline ends. Germline V gives CDR1 MGHRA, CDR2 YSYEKL. CDR3 length: 17 amino acids. CDR3 nucleotides: TGCGCCAGCAGCCAAGAGTCCGACAGGCATTCTAACTATGGCTACACCTTC. Its translation is CASSQESDRHSNYGYTF.

The genes are TRBV5-1 and TRBJ2-2; the match to TRBD1 covers 7 bases. CDR1 and CDR2 from the germline V gene are SGHRS and YFSETQ. V lost 4 bases to trimming and J lost 5 bases; unmatched junction nucleotides: 11. The length of the CDR3 is 16 residues. The CDR3 reads CASSVLTGSPTGELFF. CDR3 DNA sequence: TGCGCCAGCAGCGTCCTGACAGGGTCCCCAACCGGGGAGCTGTTTTTT. Variable domain in full (rest from reference TRBV5-1 and TRBJ2-2): KAGVTQTPRYLIKTRGQQVTLSCSPISGHRSVSWYQQTPGQGLQFLFEYFSETQRNKGNFPGRFSGRQFSNSRSEMNVSTLELGDSALYLCASSVLTGSPTGELFFGEGSRLTVL.

This chain joins TRBV18 and TRBJ1-1; D might be TRBD1 (5 bases). The V gene's germline CDR1 is KGHSH and CDR2 LQKENI. This CDR3 spans 14 amino acids. V lost 3 bases, J lost 3 bases, and 11 bases lay in between. CDR3 amino acids: CASSPSGGDTEAFF. Here the CDR3 DNA reads TGTGCCAGCTCACCCTCTGGGGGGGACACTGAAGCTTTCTTT. The full variable domain, in which reference TRBV18 and TRBJ1-1 provide the parts outside the CDR3, is NAGVMQNPRHLVRRRGQEARLRCSPMKGHSHVYWYRQLPEEGLKFMVYLQKENIIDESGMPKERFSAEFPKEGPSILRIQQVVRGDSAAYFCASSPSGGDTEAFFGQGTRLTVV.

The chain couples TRBV19 to TRBJ2-7; D perhaps matches TRBD2 (6 bases). This CDR3 comprises 12 residues. CDR1 LNHDA and CDR2 SQIVND come from the germline V gene (reference sequence). Trimming removed 4 bases at V and 7 bases at J, with 11 bases between. This CDR3 reads CASSTPGREQYF. CDR3 bases: TGTGCCAGTAGTACCCCTGGGAGGGAGCAGTACTTC. Together with reference TRBV19 and TRBJ2-7, the CDR3 gives the full variable domain: DGGITQSPKYLFRKEGQNVTLSCEQNLNHDAMYWYRQDPGQGLRLIYYSQIVNDFQKGDIAEGYSVSREKKESFPLTVTSAQKNPTAFYLCASSTPGREQYFGPGTRLTVT.

This chain joins TRBV2 and TRBJ1-1; D is perhaps TRBD1 (5 bases). The germline V and J ends were trimmed by 5 bases and 10 bases, with 20 bases remaining between them. This CDR3 is built from 14 residues. CDR1 is SNHLY, CDR2 FYNNEI, per germline. The CDR3 sequence: CASSPPGTGYVAFF. The CDR3 DNA reads as TGTGCCAGCAGTCCACCCGGGACTGGATATGTAGCTTTCTTT.

The chain is built from TRBV15 and TRBJ2-6; no reliable D call. With 0 bases removed from V and 1 base from J, the gap between germline ends came to 7 bases. The V gene's germline CDR1 is LNHNV and CDR2 YYDKDF (reference sequence). The CDR3 length is 16 residues. CDR3 sequence: CATSRDRDSGANVLTF. In DNA form, the CDR3 reads TGTGCCACCAGCAGAGATCGAGATTCTGGGGCCAACGTCCTGACTTTC.

This chain links TRBV9 with TRBJ1-1; D gene ambiguous. This CDR3 spans 16 amino acids. Trimming took off 4 bases at V and 2 bases at J, with 18 bases between the two ends. Germline V gene data show CDR1 as SGDLS and CDR2 as YYNGEE. The CDR3 bases are TGTGCCAGCAGCTTAGGCCTTCGGGAATATAACACTGAAGCTTTCTTT. Translated: CASSLGLREYNTEAFF.

The chain joins TRBV5-1 to TRBJ2-1; 11 bases map to TRBD2. V shed 4 bases, J shed 6 bases, and the junction held 9 bases outside the gene matches. This CDR3 is 16 amino acids long. Germline values: CDR1 SGHRS, CDR2 YFSETQ. The CDR3 reads CASSPGLAAPGNEQFF. Written as DNA, the CDR3 is TGCGCCAGCAGCCCGGGACTAGCGGCCCCGGGCAATGAGCAGTTCTTC.

This clone has a handful of counts. This rearrangement joins TRBV15 to TRBJ1-3; D may be TRBD1 (5 bases). The CDR3 sequence is 16 residues long. The germline V and J ends were trimmed by 3 bases and 0 bases, with 12 bases remaining between them. CDR1 is LNHNV and CDR2 is YYDKDF in the germline V gene (reference sequence). This CDR3 reads CATSRWDAGSGNTIYF. CDR3 DNA sequence: TGTGCCACCAGCAGGTGGGACGCCGGCTCTGGAAACACCATATATTTT. Combining the CDR3 with reference TRBV15 and TRBJ1-3 gives the whole variable domain DAMVIQNPRYQVTQFGKPVTLSCSQTLNHNVMYWYQQKSSQAPKLLFHYYDKDFNNEADTPDNFQSRRPNTSFCFLDIRSPGLGDTAMYLCATSRWDAGSGNTIYFGEGSWLTVV.

The V gene is TRBV2, the J gene TRBJ1-1; a possible D gene is TRBD1 (5 bases). This CDR3 has 14 residues. The germline V and J ends were trimmed by 8 bases and 4 bases, with 17 bases remaining between them. Germline V gene data show CDR1 as SNHLY and CDR2 as FYNNEI. CDR3 amino acids: CASAKRGWVTEAFF. The DNA of the CDR3 is TGTGCCAGCGCCAAGCGGGGGTGGGTCACTGAAGCTTTCTTT.

The chain has TRBV5-4 and TRBJ2-3; D is uncertain. Trimming removed 0 bases at V and 1 base at J, with 3 bases between. This CDR3 has 13 residues. Germline lookup yields CDR1 SGHNT and CDR2 YYREEE (reference sequence). DNA for the CDR3: TGTGCCAGCAGCTTGGGCGGCACAGATACGCAGTATTTT. Translated, it gives CASSLGGTDTQYF.

This clone showed up just once. V usage is TRBV13 and J usage is TRBJ2-7; D gene ambiguous. CDR3 length: 13 residues. CDR1 PRHDT and CDR2 FYEKMQ come from the germline V gene (reference sequence). Trimming cost V 8 bases and J 7 bases, with 18 bases left between them. DNA of the CDR3: TGTGCCAGCGGGGAAGGCCTCCGTAGTGAGCAGTACTTC. Translation: CASGEGLRSEQYF.

J is TRBJ2-2 and V is TRBV6-4, with 8 bases fitting TRBD1. The J segment lost 1 base and the V segment lost 5 bases, leaving 3 bases of the junction unmatched. This CDR3 is built from 15 residues. CDR1 and CDR2 (germline): MRHNA, SNTAGT. CDR3 residues: CASSPGTGNTGELFF. The CDR3 nucleotides read TGTGCCAGCAGTCCCGGGACAGGGAACACCGGGGAGCTGTTTTTT.

CDR3 loop: CASSLGTTGANVLTF. CDR3 DNA sequence: TGTGCCAGCAGCTTGGGAACCACTGGGGCCAACGTCCTGACTTTC. The chain carries TRBV5-8 and TRBJ2-6; unclear D gene. Trimming left V 0 bases short and J 2 bases short, with 6 bases between. Germline V gene data show CDR1 as SGHTS and CDR2 as YDEGEE. This CDR3 comprises 15 residues. Complete variable domain (other parts from reference TRBV5-8 and TRBJ2-6): EAGVTQSPTHLIKTRGQQATLRCSPISGHTSVYWYQQALGLGLQFLLWYDEGEERNRGNFPPRFSGRQFPNYSSELNVNALELEDSALYLCASSLGTTGANVLTFGAGSRLTVL.

The chain joins TRBV27 to TRBJ2-7, with D maybe TRBD1 (6 bases). V lost 3 bases and J 0 bases, leaving 9 bases between the germline ends. Germline assignment: CDR1 MNHEY and CDR2 SMNVEV (reference sequence). CDR3 length equals 14 residues. CDR3 DNA sequence: TGTGCCAGCAGTTTCACAGGGCCCTCCTACGAGCAGTACTTC. It translates to CASSFTGPSYEQYF.

This sequence joins TRBV6-6 and TRBJ1-5, with TRBD1 matching over 9 bases. This CDR3 contains 15 residues. V shed 2 bases, J shed 5 bases, and the junction held 4 bases outside the gene matches. Germline values: CDR1 MNHNY, CDR2 SVGAGI (reference sequence). The CDR3 loop reads CASSYIGQGYQPQHF. The CDR3 coding sequence is TGTGCCAGCAGTTACATAGGACAGGGGTATCAGCCCCAGCATTTT.

DNA of the CDR3: TGTGCCAGCAGTTACTCTTACGGGACAGGGATCTCCTACGAGCAGTACTTC. Encoded protein: CASSYSYGTGISYEQYF. The rearrangement uses TRBV6-2 or TRBV6-3 and TRBJ2-7; 9 bases match TRBD1. CDR3 length equals 17 residues. Germline lookup yields CDR1 MNHEY and CDR2 SVGEGT. The J segment lost 0 bases and the V segment lost 0 bases, leaving 6 bases of the junction unmatched.